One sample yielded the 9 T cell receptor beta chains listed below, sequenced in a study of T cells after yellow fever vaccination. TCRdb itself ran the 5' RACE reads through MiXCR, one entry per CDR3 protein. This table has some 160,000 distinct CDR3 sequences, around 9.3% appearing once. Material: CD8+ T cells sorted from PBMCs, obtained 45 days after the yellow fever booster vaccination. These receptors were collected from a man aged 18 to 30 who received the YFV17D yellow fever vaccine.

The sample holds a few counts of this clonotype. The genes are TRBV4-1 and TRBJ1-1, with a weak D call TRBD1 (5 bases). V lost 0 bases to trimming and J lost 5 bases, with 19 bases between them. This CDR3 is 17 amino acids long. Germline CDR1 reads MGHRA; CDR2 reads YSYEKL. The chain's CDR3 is CASSQDPPGLLGTEAFF. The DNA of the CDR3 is TGCGCCAGCAGCCAAGACCCCCCGGGACTCCTGGGGACTGAAGCTTTCTTT.

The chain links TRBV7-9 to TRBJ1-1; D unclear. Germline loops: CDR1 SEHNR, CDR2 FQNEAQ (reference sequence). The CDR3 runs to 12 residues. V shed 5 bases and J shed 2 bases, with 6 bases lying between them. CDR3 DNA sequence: TGTGCCAGCAGCACTTATAACACTGAAGCTTTCTTT. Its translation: CASSTYNTEAFF.

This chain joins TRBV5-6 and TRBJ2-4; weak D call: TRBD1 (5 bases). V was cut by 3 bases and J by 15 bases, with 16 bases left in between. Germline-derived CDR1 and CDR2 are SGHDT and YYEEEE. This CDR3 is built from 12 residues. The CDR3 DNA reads TGTGCCAGCAGCTCTCAGACAGACCTTTGGTACTTC. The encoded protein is CASSSQTDLWYF.

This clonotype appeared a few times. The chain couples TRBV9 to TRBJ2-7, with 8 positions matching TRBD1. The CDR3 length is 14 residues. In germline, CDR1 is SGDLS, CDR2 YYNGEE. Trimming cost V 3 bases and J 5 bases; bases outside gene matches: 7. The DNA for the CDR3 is TGTGCCAGCAGCGGCCGGGACAGGCCCGACGAGCAGTACTTC. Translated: CASSGRDRPDEQYF.

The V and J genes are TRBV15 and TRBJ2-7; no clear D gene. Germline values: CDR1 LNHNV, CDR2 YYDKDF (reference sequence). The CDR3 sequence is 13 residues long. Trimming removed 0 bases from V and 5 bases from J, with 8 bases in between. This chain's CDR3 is CATSRDRFHEQYF. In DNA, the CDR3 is TGTGCCACCAGCAGAGACAGGTTCCACGAGCAGTACTTC. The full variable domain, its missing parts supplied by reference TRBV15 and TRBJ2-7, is DAMVIQNPRYQVTQFGKPVTLSCSQTLNHNVMYWYQQKSSQAPKLLFHYYDKDFNNEADTPDNFQSRRPNTSFCFLDIRSPGLGDTAMYLCATSRDRFHEQYFGPGTRLTVT.

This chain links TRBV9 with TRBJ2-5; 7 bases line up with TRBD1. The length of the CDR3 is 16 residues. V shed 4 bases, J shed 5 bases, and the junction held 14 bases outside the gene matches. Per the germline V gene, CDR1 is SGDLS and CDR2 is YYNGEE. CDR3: CASSSHPTGSRETQYF. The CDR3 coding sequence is TGTGCCAGCAGCTCCCACCCGACAGGGTCAAGGGAGACCCAGTACTTC.

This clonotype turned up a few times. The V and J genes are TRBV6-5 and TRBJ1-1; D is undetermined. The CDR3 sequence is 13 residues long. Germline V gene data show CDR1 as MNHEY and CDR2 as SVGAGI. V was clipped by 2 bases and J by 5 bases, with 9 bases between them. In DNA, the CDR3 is TGTGCCAGCAGTTACGATGTAAGGACTGAAGCTTTCTTT. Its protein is CASSYDVRTEAFF.

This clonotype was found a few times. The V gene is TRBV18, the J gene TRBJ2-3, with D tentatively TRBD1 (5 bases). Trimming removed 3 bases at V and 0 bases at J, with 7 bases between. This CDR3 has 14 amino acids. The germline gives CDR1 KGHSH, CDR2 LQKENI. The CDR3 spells CASSPTVSTDTQYF. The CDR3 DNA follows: TGTGCCAGCTCACCGACAGTTAGCACAGATACGCAGTATTTT.

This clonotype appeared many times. The CDR3 loop is CSVARGDMNTEAFF. The DNA of the CDR3 is TGCAGCGTTGCCCGGGGCGATATGAACACTGAAGCTTTCTTT. The chain uses TRBV29-1 and TRBJ1-1, with D perhaps TRBD1 (5 bases). CDR3 length: 14 residues. Trimming took off 4 bases at V and 0 bases at J, with 12 bases between the two ends. The germline CDR1 and CDR2 sequences are SQVTM and ANQGSEA.